The clone carrying this T cell receptor (beta chain) was seen only a few times. The antigen is not known. The data belong to a study of T cell repertoires in cytomegalovirus infection. Study-wide background: HLA-C-restricted CMV epitopes, recently identified, and well-studied HLA-B-restricted ones were used by the study.

TCRdb itself ran the reads through MiXCR, one entry per CDR3 protein. Found here are some 150,000 distinct CDR3 sequences, around 30% of them singletons; the top ten hold about 56%. The study's findings and limits: CMV-specific TCR beta clonotypes restricted by HLA-C were the ones dominating the ex vivo response.

This CDR3 is 15 amino acids long. Trimming took 5 bases from V and 0 from J, leaving 13 bases between them. The germline V gene encodes CDR1 SEHNR and CDR2 FQNEAQ (reference sequence). The material was CD8+ T cells from cultured PBMCs, obtained from culture after CMV antigen stimulation. This sequence joins TRBV7-9 and TRBJ1-1; D unresolved. The sequence derives from a human donor in good health (CMV status not recorded). Some clones in this sample may be carry-over from other donors' samples. CDR3 coding DNA: TGTGCCAGCAGCCCCATCGTAGAGATGAACACTGAAGCTTTCTTT. Encoded protein: CASSPIVEMNTEAFF.